Below, 6 T cell receptor beta chains from the same sample are listed, as sequenced in a study of CD8+ T cells in alopecia areata. The treatment here: oral pan-JAK inhibitor, 5-10 mg twice daily. The sequencing template was cDNA reverse transcribed from extracted RNA. Produced via immunoSEQ multiplex PCR; TCRdb's table is partial and in-frame only. The table shows fewer than 200,000 clones, with about 61% occurring only once. The sequences come from CD4+ T cells sorted from blood, collected between weeks 55 and 70, from a patient treated with tofacitinib. The origin of the receptors is a human donor with alopecia areata.

This clone has a single count. The chain has TRBV29-1 and TRBJ1-1, with TRBD1 as a possible D gene (6 bases). V was shortened by 5 bases and J by 0 bases, with 13 bases between the two germline ends. CDR1 and CDR2 from the germline V gene are SQVTM and ANQGSEA. The CDR3 loop spans 14 amino acids. The CDR3 DNA reads TGCAGCGTTCACAAGGGGACAATGAACACTGAAGCTTTCTTT. It codes for CSVHKGTMNTEAFF.

The rearrangement links TRBV11-2 to TRBJ1-1; tentatively, D is TRBD1 (5 bases). Germline-derived CDR1 and CDR2 are SGHAT and FQNNGV. V was trimmed by 5 bases and J by 6 bases, leaving 10 bases between them. This CDR3 is 12 amino acids long. For the CDR3, the DNA is TGTGCCAGCAGCGGCAGGGCAGCTGAAGCTTTCTTT. Translated: CASSGRAAEAFF.

This clone was detected only a few times. The genes are TRBV4-1 and TRBJ1-1; 7 bases are a match to TRBD1. The germline V gene has CDR1 MGHRA and CDR2 YSYEKL. The V segment lost 4 bases and the J segment 6 bases; nucleotides outside the gene matches: 5. This CDR3 region has 13 residues. CDR3 protein: CASSRDRVSEAFF. The CDR3 nucleotides read TGCGCCAGCAGCCGTGACAGGGTATCTGAAGCTTTCTTT.

In its sample, this clone was seen once. The chain carries TRBV6-5 and TRBJ1-2; perhaps TRBD1 as D (5 bases). The V gene's germline CDR1 is MNHEY and CDR2 SVGAGI. The CDR3 consists of 14 residues. Deletions cut 11 bases from V and 8 bases from J, with 24 bases between. The CDR3 spells CAVGGRGLIGGYTF. The CDR3 nucleotides are TGTGCCGTTGGGGGTCGGGGATTAATTGGCGGCTACACCTTC.

The sample holds a few counts of this clone. V is TRBV30 and J is TRBJ1-1, with D perhaps matching TRBD1 (5 bases). The CDR3 spans 12 residues. Trimming cost V 1 base and J 5 bases, with 8 bases left between them. Germline V CDR1 and CDR2: GTSNPN, SVGIG (reference sequence). The CDR3 region is CAWSDGGTEAFF. The CDR3 DNA sequence: TGTGCCTGGAGTGACGGGGGAACTGAAGCTTTCTTT.

This clone appeared a single time. The gene calls are TRBV9 and TRBJ1-2; possible D gene TRBD1, 6 bases. With 0 bases removed from V and 5 bases from J, the gap between germline ends came to 8 bases. The CDR3 is 13 residues long. The germline V gene has CDR1 SGDLS and CDR2 YYNGEE. The CDR3 region is CASSVAGQYGYTF. Here the CDR3 DNA reads TGTGCCAGCAGCGTAGCTGGACAGTATGGCTACACCTTC.